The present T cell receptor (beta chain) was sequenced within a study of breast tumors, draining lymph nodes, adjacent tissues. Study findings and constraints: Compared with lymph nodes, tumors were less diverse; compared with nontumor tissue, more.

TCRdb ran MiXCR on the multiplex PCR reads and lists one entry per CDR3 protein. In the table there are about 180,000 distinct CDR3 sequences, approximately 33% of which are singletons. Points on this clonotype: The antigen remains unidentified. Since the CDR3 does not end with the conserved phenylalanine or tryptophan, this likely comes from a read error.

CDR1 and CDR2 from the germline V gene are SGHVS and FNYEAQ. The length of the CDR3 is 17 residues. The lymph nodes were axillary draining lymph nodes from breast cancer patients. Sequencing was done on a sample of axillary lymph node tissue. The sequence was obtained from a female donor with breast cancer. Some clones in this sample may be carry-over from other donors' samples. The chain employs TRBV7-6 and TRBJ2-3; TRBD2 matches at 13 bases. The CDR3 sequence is CASSLRGLAGRTDPQYS. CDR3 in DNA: TGTGCCAGCAGCCTACGGGGACTAGCGGGACGCACAGATCCGCAGTATTCT.